The 8 T cell receptor beta chains reported below all come from one sample, sequenced in a study of neurological immune-mediated disorders. Time point: longitudinal time-point 2. TCRdb re-derived calls from the 5' RACE reads in MiXCR, one entry per CDR3 protein. The sample has some 87,000 distinct CDR3 sequences; approximately 6% are singletons. The sample taken for sequencing was PBMCs. Receptor source: a woman aged 55 to 70 with multiple sclerosis.

To note about this clonotype: A much bigger clone sits one base away, suggesting this may be a read error. The rearrangement uses TRBV7-6 and TRBJ2-7; possibly TRBD1 for D (5 bases). V lost 4 bases to trimming and J lost 3 bases, with 13 bases between them. The germline V gene has CDR1 SGHVS and CDR2 FNYEAQ. This CDR3 spans 14 amino acids. CDR3 DNA sequence: TGTGCCAGCAGCTCTTCCACAGGATACTACGAGCAGTACTTC. It is translated as CASSSSTGYYEQYF.

The rearrangement joins TRBV12-3 or TRBV12-4 to TRBJ2-1; D might be TRBD1 (6 bases). Trimming cost V 7 bases and J 3 bases, with 10 bases left between them. CDR3 length: 13 amino acids. The CDR3 bases are TGTGCCAGCACTGGGGGCTTCTACAATGAGCAGTTCTTC. Its protein is CASTGGFYNEQFF.

At least ten counts were recorded for this clonotype. The chain has TRBV30 and TRBJ2-3; tentative D call: TRBD1 (6 bases). CDR1 GTSNPN and CDR2 SVGIG come from the germline V gene (reference sequence). Trimming took off 4 bases at V and 2 bases at J, with 10 bases between the two ends. The CDR3 is 13 residues long. The CDR3 spells CAWTGGLTDTQYF. The CDR3 DNA is TGTGCCTGGACTGGGGGCCTCACAGATACGCAGTATTTT.

In its sample, this clonotype was seen many times. V usage is TRBV6-2 or TRBV6-3 and J usage is TRBJ2-7; D may correspond to TRBD1 or TRBD2 (5 bases each). Per the germline V gene, CDR1 is MNHEY and CDR2 is SVGEGT. Trimming left V 5 bases short and J 2 bases short, with 13 bases between. The CDR3 length is 14 residues. CDR3: CASSNPRGAYEQYF. CDR3 sequence (DNA): TGTGCCAGCAGTAACCCACGAGGGGCCTACGAGCAGTACTTC.

This clonotype was seen ten or more times. The J gene is TRBJ1-2, the V gene TRBV20-1; D unresolved. V lost 3 bases, J lost 0 bases, and 8 bases lay in between. Germline CDR1 reads DFQATT; CDR2 reads SNEGSKA (reference sequence). The CDR3 runs 13 residues. The CDR3 region is CSASDPSNYGYTF. Written as DNA, the CDR3 is TGCAGTGCTAGCGACCCCTCTAACTATGGCTACACCTTC.

This clonotype was counted at least ten times. V and J are TRBV20-1 and TRBJ1-1; D is uncertain. Germline CDR1 DFQATT, CDR2 SNEGSKA (reference sequence). The V end was cut by 6 bases, the J end by 3 bases, with 20 bases between. CDR3 length equals 15 residues. CDR3 in DNA: TGCAGTGCCGCAAGCCGGATCCAAGGATACACTGAAGCTTTCTTT. Its protein product is CSAASRIQGYTEAFF.

The sample holds many counts of this clonotype. V usage is TRBV4-1 and J usage is TRBJ2-7; perhaps TRBD2 as D (6 bases). This CDR3 region has 15 residues. Per germline, CDR1 MGHRA and CDR2 YSYEKL. V lost 1 base, J lost 6 bases, and 16 bases lay in between. CDR3 protein: CASSQVGQGGLEQYF. The CDR3 DNA follows: TGCGCCAGCAGCCAAGTCGGGCAGGGAGGTCTCGAGCAGTACTTC.

This clonotype was found many times. This chain uses TRBV14 with TRBJ2-5, with unresolved D. Germline V lookup: CDR1 SGHDN, CDR2 FVKESK. The V gene lost 2 bases and the J gene lost 3 bases, with 10 bases spanning the gap. The CDR3 consists of 14 residues. DNA of the CDR3: TGTGCCAGCAGCCAATACGGACCAAAAGAGACCCAGTACTTC. This codes for CASSQYGPKETQYF.